This is a list of T cell receptor beta chains from one sample in a study of control samples from healthy donors and cancer patients. Repertoires were generated with immunoSEQ multiplex PCR, while TCRdb's copy carries only in-frame clones and drops some. The data hold more than 85,000 clones, with around 89% observed a single time. Sequenced input: blood. The receptors originated from a woman between 45 and 60 years old in good health. Each CDR3 is given with its conserved first and last residue. Each record gives: D gene, V gene, clone size, J gene, CDR3 DNA, CDR3 protein. A D gene is named only where the DNA matches it firmly. For some rows the clone size is stated as once, few or many, or as a class when expanded; others skip it.

-	TRBV7-9	-	TRBJ1-1	TGTGCCAGCATGTCGAGGGGCGCTGAAGCTTTCTTT	CASMSRGAEAFF
-	TRBV7-7	-	TRBJ1-5	TGTGCCAGCAGCTCCAAAGGACAGAGCAATCAGCCCCAGCATTTT	CASSSKGQSNQPQHF
-	TRBV2	-	TRBJ1-3	TGTGCCAGCAGTCTTACAGGGTCATCTGGAAACACCATATATTTT	CASSLTGSSGNTIYF
-	TRBV19	once	TRBJ1-6	TGTGCCAGTAGTAGCCGGGATGTTTATAATTCACCCCTCCACTTT	CASSSRDVYNSPLHF
-	TRBV5-8	-	TRBJ2-5	TGTGCCAGCAGCCCCGGGACGGCCGAAGAGACCCAGTACTTC	CASSPGTAEETQYF
-	TRBV6-5	-	TRBJ2-4	TGTGCCAGCAGGTCTCCCCCGGGGGAAAACATTCAGTACTTC	CASRSPPGENIQYF
-	TRBV4-2	-	TRBJ2-7	TGTGCCAGCAGCCAAGGGAGGACTCCTTCTTACGAGCAGTACTTC	CASSQGRTPSYEQYF
-	TRBV7-2	-	TRBJ1-5	TGTGCCAGCAGCGTAGCTAACGAGTTGGGGCAGCCCCAGCATTTT	CASSVANELGQPQHF
TRBD1	TRBV2	few	TRBJ1-2	TGTGCCAGCAGTGCCCAACAGGGGGCAGGAAACTATGGCTACACCTTC	CASSAQQGAGNYGYTF
-	TRBV30	-	TRBJ2-2	TGTGCCTGGAGTAGCCCCGGGGAGCTGTTTTTT	CAWSSPGELFF
TRBD2	TRBV19	-	TRBJ2-2	TGTGCCAGTAGTAGGACTAGCGGGGGGTGGTTGAACACCGGGGAGCTGTTTTTT	CASSRTSGGWLNTGELFF
TRBD1	TRBV5-6	-	TRBJ2-7	TGTGCCAGCAGCTTGGCGGGACAGGGGGGGTACGAGCAGTACTTC	CASSLAGQGGYEQYF
-	TRBV19	-	TRBJ1-3	TGTGCCACCCGGGGAGGGGCTAACTCTGGAAACACCATATATTTT	CATRGGANSGNTIYF
-	TRBV5-1	-	TRBJ2-5	TGCGCCAGCAGCTTGGCCACCTCCCAAGAGACCCAGTACTTC	CASSLATSQETQYF
-	TRBV25-1	-	TRBJ1-1	TGTGCCAGCAGTGAAATAGGGCGAGGGAACACTGAAGCTTTCTTT	CASSEIGRGNTEAFF
-	TRBV5-6	-	TRBJ2-1	TGTGCCAGCAGCTTCCAGACTGGACTGAGCTCCTACAATGAGCAGTTCTTC	CASSFQTGLSSYNEQFF
-	TRBV3-1/TRBV3-2	-	TRBJ2-2	TGTGCCAGCAGCCAAGAGGAGGGCAACACCGGGGAGCTGTTTTTT	CASSQEEGNTGELFF
TRBD2	TRBV4-1	-	TRBJ2-3	TGCGCCAGCAGCGGCGTTATACTAGCGGGAGGGTCTAATACGCAGTATTTT	CASSGVILAGGSNTQYF
TRBD2	TRBV9	-	TRBJ2-3	TGTGCCAGCAGCGTTAGCGGGGGGGTTTCAGATACGCAGTATTTT	CASSVSGGVSDTQYF
-	TRBV25-1	once	TRBJ1-5	TGTGCCAGCAGTGAATTCCGGTTTGATCAGCCCCAGCATTTT	CASSEFRFDQPQHF
TRBD1	TRBV7-6	-	TRBJ1-1	TGTGCCAGCAGCACGAGGACAGGGGGGAACACTGAAGCTTTCTTT	CASSTRTGGNTEAFF
-	TRBV15	few	TRBJ1-5	TGTGCCACCAGCAGAGACCCTGGGGGGAATCAGCCCCAGCATTTT	CATSRDPGGNQPQHF
-	TRBV7-9	-	TRBJ2-5	TGTGCCAGCAGCGTGGGAACCCAGTACTTC	CASSVGTQYF
-	TRBV7-2	-	TRBJ2-4	TGTGCCAGCAGCTCGTACAGGGAACCCAAAAACATTCAGTACTTC	CASSSYREPKNIQYF
-	TRBV27	-	TRBJ1-1	TGTGCCAGCAGTACGCCTCAACGCACTGAAGCTTTCTTT	CASSTPQRTEAFF
TRBD1	TRBV6-4	few	TRBJ2-3	TGTGCCAGCAGTGACGGACAGGACACAGATACGCAGTATTTT	CASSDGQDTDTQYF
TRBD2	TRBV4-3	once	TRBJ2-1	TGCGCCAGCAGCTCACGGGGCGGACTAGGTTTTGGTGAGCAGTTCTTC	CASSSRGGLGFGEQFF
-	TRBV6-5	-	TRBJ2-5	TGTGCCAGCGCCCCTCGGGGCTTTGGGGAAGAGACCCAGTACTTC	CASAPRGFGEETQYF
-	TRBV6-5	-	TRBJ1-5	TGTGCCAGCAGTTACTCTCTTTCAGGCAATCAGCCCCAGCATTTT	CASSYSLSGNQPQHF
TRBD1	TRBV11-2	-	TRBJ1-1	TGTGCCAGCAGCTTAGTTGCAGGGGGCACTGAAGCTTTCTTT	CASSLVAGGTEAFF
-	TRBV2	once	TRBJ1-1	TGTGCCAGCAGTTCCTTTGGCACTGAAGCTTTCTTT	CASSSFGTEAFF
-	TRBV5-4	-	TRBJ1-6	TGTGCCAGCAGCTTGTTCAGAGGCGATTCACCCCTCCACTTT	CASSLFRGDSPLHF
-	TRBV3-1/TRBV3-2	-	TRBJ2-1	TGTGCCAGCAGCCAAGCGGACCGGGAGCAGTTCTTC	CASSQADREQFF
TRBD1	TRBV9	-	TRBJ1-2	TGTGCCAGCAGACACGGGACAGTCGCCACTAACTATGGCTACACCTTC	CASRHGTVATNYGYTF
-	TRBV19	-	TRBJ1-5	TGTGCCAGTAATGATAGCAATCAGCCCCAGCATTTT	CASNDSNQPQHF
-	TRBV27	once	TRBJ1-3	TGTGCCAGCAGTTCCCTTGACAGCTTCCGCTCTGGAAACACCATATATTTT	CASSSLDSFRSGNTIYF
-	TRBV20-1	-	TRBJ2-5	TGCAGTGCTAGGGCCAAAGAGACCCAGTACTTC	CSARAKETQYF
TRBD1	TRBV7-9	once	TRBJ1-6	TGTGCCAGCAGCTTCCCGCGACAGGGCAATAATTCACCCCTCCACTTT	CASSFPRQGNNSPLHF
-	TRBV3-1/TRBV3-2	-	TRBJ1-2	TGTGCCAGCAGCCAAGATGCCGTGAACTATGGCTACACCTTC	CASSQDAVNYGYTF
TRBD1	TRBV14	-	TRBJ1-4	TGTGCCAGCAGCCAAGATAAGGACAGGGGTGAAAAACTGTTTTTT	CASSQDKDRGEKLFF
-	TRBV19	-	TRBJ2-7	TGTGCCAGTAAGTTGGACGGCGAGCAGTACTTC	CASKLDGEQYF
-	TRBV12-3/TRBV12-4	-	TRBJ1-5	TGTGCCAGCAGTTTAGGTTTGGGTCAGCCCCAGCATTTT	CASSLGLGQPQHF
-	TRBV3-1/TRBV3-2	-	TRBJ2-3	TGTGCCAGCAGCCAAGATTGGACGGGGCAATCAGATACGCAGTATTTT	CASSQDWTGQSDTQYF
TRBD2	TRBV30	-	TRBJ2-5	TGTGCCTGGAGCCGCTCTAGCGGCGGAGAGACCCAGTACTTC	CAWSRSSGGETQYF
-	TRBV29-1	once	TRBJ1-2	TGCAGCGCCTTCATCGACCCTTATGGCTACACCTTC	CSAFIDPYGYTF
-	TRBV2	-	TRBJ1-4	TGTGCCAGCAGAAGGGGGGGTGAAAAACTGTTTTTT	CASRRGGEKLFF
-	TRBV4-1	-	TRBJ1-4	TGCGCCAGCAGCCAAGTGGGGAAGCGGGGAGCTGAAAAACTGTTTTTT	CASSQVGKRGAEKLFF
-	TRBV3-1/TRBV3-2	few	TRBJ2-6	TGTGCCAGCAGCCAAGATTCATCCGGGCTTACCTCTGGGGCCAACGTCCTGACTTTC	CASSQDSSGLTSGANVLTF
TRBD1	TRBV18	-	TRBJ1-2	TGTGCCAGCTCACCACCGGGACAGGGGGAGTATGGCTACACCTTC	CASSPPGQGEYGYTF
-	TRBV30	-	TRBJ2-3	TGTGCCTGGAGTGTAGTGTCGTTTCGGGGGCAGGAGGATCCAGATACGCAGTATTTT	CAWSVVSFRGQEDPDTQYF
-	TRBV6-1	-	TRBJ2-5	TGTGCCAGCAGTGAGAAGGAAATCCGCCAAGAGACCCAGTACTTC	CASSEKEIRQETQYF
TRBD1	TRBV11-3	-	TRBJ2-2	TGTGCCAGCAGCTCCCCGTGGACAGGGGGTCGGGTTAAGAACACCGGGGAGCTGTTTTTT	CASSSPWTGGRVKNTGELFF
-	TRBV30	-	TRBJ1-2	TGTGCCTGGTGGAGCTATGGCTACACCTTC	CAWWSYGYTF
-	TRBV12-3/TRBV12-4	-	TRBJ2-7	TGTGCCAGCAGCCGTTCTTCGGGCGAGCAGTACTTC	CASSRSSGEQYF